The 29 T cell receptor beta chains presented below share a single source sample, sequenced in a study of blood T cell repertoires in COVID-19. The method was immunoSEQ multiplex PCR; TCRdb's version includes in-frame clones alone and lacks a portion of them. The table includes over 250,000 clones, more than 75% detected once. The material sequenced was PBMCs or T cells enriched from blood (not recorded which). These receptors originate from a woman aged 60-75 years in a cohort exposed to, infected with or recovered from COVID-19 (not recorded which).

This chain connects TRBV27 to TRBJ2-7; tentatively, D is TRBD2 (6 bases). Germline CDR1 and CDR2: MNHEY and SMNVEV (reference sequence). The CDR3 covers 14 residues. Trimming stripped 4 bases from V and 2 bases from J, with 12 bases between. The CDR3, as DNA: TGTGCCAGCAGTTCCCTAGCGAAGCCCTACGAGCAGTACTTC. Protein product: CASSSLAKPYEQYF.

The chain employs TRBV6-5 and TRBJ2-7; D may be TRBD1 (6 bases). Germline CDR1 and CDR2: MNHEY and SVGAGI. Deletions cut 8 bases from V and 5 bases from J, with 13 bases between. The CDR3 loop spans 12 amino acids. CDR3 loop: CASLQRGNEQYF. The CDR3 DNA reads as TGTGCCAGCCTACAAAGGGGGAACGAGCAGTACTTC.

The rearrangement joins TRBV30 to TRBJ1-4, with 7 bases fitting TRBD1. Germline V gene data show CDR1 as GTSNPN and CDR2 as SVGIG (reference sequence). The CDR3 sequence is 14 residues long. The trim removed 2 bases at V and 4 bases at J, leaving 4 bases unmatched. CDR3 in amino acids: CAWSTGASNEKLFF. DNA of the CDR3: TGTGCCTGGAGTACAGGGGCTAGTAATGAAAAACTGTTTTTT.

V is TRBV7-2 and J is TRBJ2-1; a possible D gene is TRBD1 (6 bases). V was trimmed by 5 bases and J by 9 bases, leaving 14 bases between them. Germline-derived CDR1 and CDR2 are SGHTA and FQGNSA. The CDR3 runs 13 residues. The CDR3 nucleotides read TGTGCCAGCAGCCAGGGGTGGGGGATTGAGCAGTTCTTC. Amino acid sequence: CASSQGWGIEQFF.

CDR3 loop: CASSPPVETEAFF. The CDR3 bases are TGTGCCAGCTCACCACCGGTCGAGACTGAAGCTTTCTTT. V usage is TRBV18 and J usage is TRBJ1-1; D not resolved. The CDR3 is 13 amino acids. Germline values: CDR1 KGHSH, CDR2 LQKENI. Trimming took off 0 bases at V and 5 bases at J, with 7 bases between the two ends. Together with reference TRBV18 and TRBJ1-1, the CDR3 gives the full variable domain: NAGVMQNPRHLVRRRGQEARLRCSPMKGHSHVYWYRQLPEEGLKFMVYLQKENIIDESGMPKERFSAEFPKEGPSILRIQQVVRGDSAAYFCASSPPVETEAFFGQGTRLTVV.

This clone was picked up many times. This sequence joins TRBV29-1 and TRBJ2-7; 9 positions agree with TRBD1. The length of the CDR3 is 12 residues. Germline V gene sequence: CDR1 SQVTM, CDR2 ANQGSEA. Germline trimming cut 6 bases from V and 3 bases from J; bases unmatched to any gene: 3. The DNA for the CDR3 is TGCAGCGTGACAGGGGGGGGCTACGAGCAGTACTTC. Protein: CSVTGGGYEQYF.

This clone was seen once. The rearrangement joins TRBV24-1 to TRBJ1-5, with 12 bases fitting TRBD1. CDR3 length: 15 amino acids. Trimming at V came to 5 bases and at J to 6 bases, leaving 4 bases not matched to a gene. CDR1 KGHDR and CDR2 SFDVKD come from the germline V gene. Here the CDR3 reads CATSAGTGGGQPQHF. The CDR3 bases are TGTGCCACCAGTGCAGGGACAGGGGGCGGTCAGCCCCAGCATTTT.

The chain uses TRBV19 and TRBJ2-3; 12 bases are a match to TRBD2. The CDR3 consists of 15 residues. CDR1 is LNHDA and CDR2 is SQIVND in the germline V gene (reference sequence). V trimming: 6 bases; J trimming: 5 bases; junction bases outside the gene matches: 6. CDR3 protein: CASRTLAGGQDTQYF. The CDR3 nucleotides are TGTGCCAGTAGAACGCTAGCGGGAGGGCAAGATACGCAGTATTTT.

V and J are TRBV24-1 and TRBJ2-1; perhaps TRBD2 as D (5 bases). The CDR3 is 15 amino acids. Trimming removed 5 bases at V and 0 bases at J, with 10 bases between. The germline CDR1 and CDR2 sequences are KGHDR and SFDVKD. DNA of the CDR3: TGTGCCACCAGTGGCGGGCCCAGCTCCTACAATGAGCAGTTCTTC. It yields the protein CATSGGPSSYNEQFF.

This clone came up a few times. The rearrangement links TRBV2 to TRBJ2-7; TRBD2 might be the D (5 bases). There are 12 residues in the CDR3. The V end lost 6 bases, the J end lost 2 bases, and 8 bases lay between the germline ends. Germline CDR1 SNHLY, CDR2 FYNNEI. CDR3 bases: TGTGCCAGCAGCGAGCGGACCTACGAGCAGTACTTC. This gives the protein CASSERTYEQYF.

The chain links TRBV11-1 to TRBJ1-1; 8 nucleotides agree with TRBD1. The CDR3 spans 14 residues. Germline CDR1 SGHAT, CDR2 FQDESV (reference sequence). J gave up 6 bases and V 4 bases, and 7 bases lay outside the gene matches. The CDR3 loop is CASSSDRVYAEAFF. The CDR3 bases are TGTGCCAGCAGCTCGGACAGGGTTTACGCTGAAGCTTTCTTT.

The chain is built from TRBV7-2 and TRBJ1-1; D is perhaps TRBD1 (5 bases). The germline V gene encodes CDR1 SGHTA and CDR2 FQGNSA. This CDR3 is built from 15 residues. V lost 2 bases to trimming and J lost 4 bases, with 14 bases between them. CDR3 protein: CASSLKKGRGTEAFF. For the CDR3, the DNA is TGTGCCAGCAGCTTAAAAAAGGGAAGGGGCACTGAAGCTTTCTTT. Full variable domain (outside the CDR3, taken from reference TRBV7-2 and TRBJ1-1): GAGVSQSPSNKVTEKGKDVELRCDPISGHTALYWYRQSLGQGLEFLIYFQGNSAPDKSGLPSDRFSAERTGGSVSTLTIQRTQQEDSAVYLCASSLKKGRGTEAFFGQGTRLTVV.

The chain recombines TRBV7-8 with TRBJ2-1; TRBD2 aligns across 13 bases. V shed 0 bases, J shed 1 base, and the junction held 9 bases outside the gene matches. CDR1 is SGHVS, CDR2 FQNEAQ, per germline. CDR3 length: 20 residues. The CDR3 DNA follows: TGTGCCAGCAGCTTAGCCCCACTAGCGGGAGGGCCCCTTTCCTACAATGAGCAGTTCTTC. Translation gives CASSLAPLAGGPLSYNEQFF.

The chain recombines TRBV10-1 with TRBJ2-7; D perhaps matches TRBD2 (5 bases). Germline V gene data show CDR1 as WNHNN and CDR2 as SYGVQD (reference sequence). The CDR3 contains 15 residues. V gave up 3 bases and J gave up 4 bases, with 16 bases separating them. The CDR3 is CASSDRGAPRYEQYF. The CDR3 DNA reads TGCGCCAGCAGTGATCGGGGAGCACCGAGATACGAGCAGTACTTC.

CDR3 nucleotides: TGTGCCAGCAGCTTGGGGCCGAGGGTCGGGGAGCTGTTTTTT. Its translation: CASSLGPRVGELFF. The chain uses TRBV5-6 and TRBJ2-2, with a tentative D call TRBD2 (5 bases). The V gene's germline CDR1 is SGHDT and CDR2 YYEEEE. Trimming left V 0 bases short and J 7 bases short, with 10 bases between. CDR3 length equals 14 residues.

This chain uses TRBV5-1 with TRBJ2-2; TRBD1 aligns across 11 bases. Trimming at V came to 0 bases and at J to 6 bases, leaving 4 bases not matched to a gene. The CDR3 is made up of 16 amino acids. The V gene's germline CDR1 is SGHRS and CDR2 YFSETQ. CDR3 bases: TGCGCCAGCAGCTTGGTTCGGGACAGGGGGGCCGGGGAGCTGTTTTTT. Translated: CASSLVRDRGAGELFF.

Points on this clone: Additional DNA sequences in this sample encode the identical CDR3. The V gene is TRBV5-1, the J gene TRBJ2-3; D uncertain. V was shortened by 0 bases and J by 0 bases, with 5 bases between the two germline ends. The CDR3 extends over 14 amino acids. In germline, CDR1 is SGHRS, CDR2 YFSETQ. CDR3 nucleotides: TGCGCCAGCAGCTTGGGGCCCAGCACAGATACGCAGTATTTT. The encoded protein is CASSLGPSTDTQYF.

The chain links TRBV18 to TRBJ2-4, with D perhaps matching TRBD2 (7 bases). V was trimmed by 3 bases and J by 11 bases, leaving 17 bases between them. CDR3 length: 14 amino acids. CDR1 and CDR2 (germline): KGHSH, LQKENI. CDR3 region: CASSPPSVGGVQYF. Here the CDR3 DNA reads TGTGCCAGCTCACCTCCTTCAGTAGGGGGGGTTCAGTACTTC.

The chain recombines TRBV15 with TRBJ1-6, with a tentative D call TRBD1 (6 bases). V lost 5 bases and J lost 6, with 14 bases in between. The CDR3 extends over 15 amino acids. CDR1 is LNHNV and CDR2 is YYDKDF in the germline V gene (reference sequence). The CDR3 is CATSLRGGTNSPLHF. The CDR3 region has the DNA TGTGCCACCAGCCTTAGGGGGGGTACTAATTCACCCCTCCACTTT.

The chain joins TRBV15 to TRBJ2-5; the match to TRBD1 covers 8 bases. The trim removed 0 bases at V and 1 base at J, leaving 7 bases unmatched. This CDR3 comprises 17 residues. CDR1 and CDR2 from the germline V gene are LNHNV and YYDKDF (reference sequence). The CDR3 protein is CATSRDRGTGGQETQYF. The CDR3 nucleotides read TGTGCCACCAGCAGAGATCGAGGAACAGGGGGCCAAGAGACCCAGTACTTC.

CDR3 DNA: TGTGCCAGCAGCCAAATACTGACTAGCGGGAGTAGAAACACCGGGGAGCTGTTTTTT. Encoded protein: CASSQILTSGSRNTGELFF. The V call is TRBV3-1 (or the pseudogene TRBV3-2), the J call TRBJ2-2, with 12 nucleotides matching TRBD2. This CDR3 is built from 19 residues. Germline lookup yields CDR1 LGHDT and CDR2 YNNKEL (reference sequence). The J segment lost 2 bases and the V segment lost 2 bases, leaving 9 bases of the junction unmatched.

This clone has only one observation. V gene TRBV7-3 combines with J gene TRBJ2-1; 9 bases are shared with TRBD2. V lost 1 base and J lost 8; bases outside the gene matches: 6. CDR1 and CDR2 from the germline V gene are SGHTA and FQGTGA. The CDR3 spans 15 residues. For the CDR3, the DNA is TGTGCCAGCAGCTTAATGGCGGGAGGGGAACATGAGCAGTTCTTC. It yields the protein CASSLMAGGEHEQFF.

The chain joins TRBV21-1 to TRBJ1-5; the DNA was not used to check the table's D call, TRBD1. TRBV21-1 counts as a pseudogene. The CDR3 is made up of 17 amino acids. The CDR3 bases are TGTGCCAGCAGCAAAGAGCCACCGGGACAGGGATATCAGCCCCAGCATTTT. It codes for CASSKEPPGQGYQPQHF.

CDR3 loop: CASRVRGTNQPQHF. The CDR3 nucleotides are TGTGCCAGCAGGGTCAGGGGGACGAATCAGCCCCAGCATTTT. This sequence joins TRBV28 and TRBJ1-5; TRBD1 matches 7 bases. This CDR3 comprises 14 residues. Germline CDR1 reads MDHEN; CDR2 reads SYDVKM. Unmatched junction bases numbered 6, after V lost 6 bases and J lost 4 bases.

V gene TRBV3-1 (or the pseudogene TRBV3-2) combines with J gene TRBJ1-1; D gene unclear. Trimming stripped 3 bases from V and 10 bases from J, with 15 bases between. Germline V gene data show CDR1 as LGHDT and CDR2 as YNNKEL (reference sequence). This CDR3 is 13 amino acids long. In DNA, the CDR3 is TGTGCCAGCAGCCATGGCACCGGGAAGGGAGCTTTCTTT. This encodes CASSHGTGKGAFF.

V and J are TRBV2 and TRBJ1-1, with 7 bases matching TRBD1. Germline CDR1 SNHLY, CDR2 FYNNEI. CDR3 size: 11 residues. V dropped 6 bases and J dropped 8; count of bases not matched to a gene: 3. CDR3 in DNA: TGTGCCAGCAGCGTGACAGGGGAAGCTTTCTTT. Encoded protein: CASSVTGEAFF.

This clone was picked up a small number of times. This chain uses TRBV5-4 with TRBJ1-2; 9 bases agree with TRBD1. The J segment lost 7 bases and the V segment lost 4 bases, leaving 2 bases of the junction unmatched. The CDR3 runs 12 residues. Germline V CDR1 and CDR2: SGHNT, YYREEE (reference sequence). In nucleotides, the CDR3 is TGTGCCAGCAGCGGGGACAGGGCTGGCTACACCTTC. Translated: CASSGDRAGYTF.

The sample holds one count of this clone. The genes are TRBV7-2 and TRBJ2-7, with 10 bases that match TRBD2. Germline V lookup: CDR1 SGHTA, CDR2 FQGNSA. The J segment lost 4 bases and the V segment lost 5 bases, leaving 8 bases of the junction unmatched. There are 15 residues in the CDR3. The CDR3 reads CASSQGLADPYEQYF. CDR3 nucleotides: TGTGCCAGCAGCCAAGGACTAGCGGATCCTTACGAGCAGTACTTC.

V and J are TRBV9 and TRBJ2-2; D remains ambiguous. Trimming removed 0 bases at V and 5 bases at J, with 8 bases between. This CDR3 region has 14 residues. The V gene's germline CDR1 is SGDLS and CDR2 YYNGEE. The CDR3 nucleotides are TGTGCCAGCAGCGTAGCTGTCGGGACCGGGGAGCTGTTTTTT. It specifies CASSVAVGTGELFF.